This TCR beta chain was recovered during a study of T cell responses to AZD1222 COVID-19 vaccine. Whole-study results and caveats: None of the repertoires were sampled until the peak T cell response had passed. Distributed over spike, vaccine-associated CD4 TCRs predominated at 160-218 and 743-854. A reported finding is that nearly half of spike-specific TCRs target unmutated variant regions. Clonal diversity was possibly underestimated, and the donors were mostly white British, with more females.

About this clone: Its target is unknown.

Germline lookup yields CDR1 LGHNA and CDR2 YSLEER. Trimming shortened V by 1 base and J by 4 bases, and 5 bases separated the two germline ends. The CDR3 runs to 13 residues. The method was immunoSEQ multiplex PCR; TCRdb's version includes in-frame clones alone and lacks a portion of them. This table has 180,000 or so clones, roughly 89% appearing once. The source is an adult in good health. The gene calls are TRBV4-3 and TRBJ1-3; D unclear. Material: peripheral blood, obtained on day 0 of AZD1222 vaccination. The CDR3 reads CASSQVSGNTIYF. As DNA, the CDR3 is TGCGCCAGCAGCCAAGTGTCCGGAAACACCATATATTTT.